This TCR beta chain was retrieved from a study of OX40 agonist ivuxolimab in advanced cancers. As for the study in general: Of the patients, three showed partial responses, one with hepatocellular carcinoma and two with cutaneous melanoma.

This table comes from immunoSEQ multiplex PCR, and its TCRdb copy is limited to in-frame clones, with some not included. This table holds tens of thousands of clones, approximately 94% found once. Trimming cost V 10 bases and J 0 bases, with 15 bases left between them. Germline CDR1 is PRHDT and CDR2 is FYEKMQ (reference sequence). The CDR3 totals 14 residues. Material: CD4+ or CD8+ T cells sorted from blood, obtained in a trial of the OX40 agonist ivuxolimab. The chain couples TRBV13 to TRBJ1-1, with a possible D match to TRBD1 (6 bases). The clonotype comes from an adult with an advanced solid tumor such as melanoma, head and neck, liver or kidney cancer. The CDR3 protein is CAIPQGGLNTEAFF. The DNA for the CDR3 is TGTGCCATCCCACAAGGGGGTCTGAACACTGAAGCTTTCTTT. Together with reference TRBV13 and TRBJ1-1, the CDR3 gives the full variable domain: AAGVIQSPRHLIKEKRETATLKCYPIPRHDTVYWYQQGPGQDPQFLISFYEKMQSDKGSIPDRFSAQQFSDYHSELNMSSLELGDSALYFCAIPQGGLNTEAFFGQGTRLTVV.